One T cell receptor (beta chain) is described in this entry. Assay: immunoSEQ multiplex PCR; the TCRdb copy retains only in-frame clones and omits some. The sample has 9,500 to 15,000 clones, 65% to 75% seen once. The sample comes from a study of neoadjuvant anti-PD-1 for oral cavity cancer. The germline V gene has CDR1 SGHRS and CDR2 YFSETQ. The CDR3 extends over 14 amino acids. V shed 4 bases and J shed 3 bases, with 13 bases lying between them. Time point indicated: after neoadjuvant nivolumab, at surgical resection. This TCR derives from a person aged 40 to 85 with oral cavity squamous cell carcinoma. This chain connects TRBV5-1 to TRBJ1-1, with D possibly being TRBD1 (5 bases). The sample was PBMCs, taken after nivolumab (anti-PD-1) treatment. The CDR3 spells CASSLRQTHTEAFF. CDR3 coding DNA: TGCGCCAGCAGCCTACGACAGACCCACACTGAAGCTTTCTTT.